Below are 14 T cell receptor beta chains sequenced from a single sample in a study of identical twins. TCRdb used MiXCR to reprocess the 5' RACE reads, holding one entry per CDR3 protein. There are roughly 1,500,000 distinct CDR3 sequences in the sample; about 32% occur only once, and 0.27% lies in the top ten. Sequenced material: cord blood. Receptors were obtained from a newborn girl in good health.

This clonotype has a count of ten or more. The chain links TRBV10-3 to TRBJ2-7; perhaps D is TRBD1 or TRBD2 (5 bases each). V lost 0 bases and J 3 bases, leaving 6 bases between the germline ends. The CDR3 length is 13 residues. CDR1 and CDR2 from the germline V gene are ENHRY and SYGVKD. The CDR3 loop reads CAISESGRYEQYF. The CDR3 DNA reads TGTGCCATCAGTGAGTCGGGACGCTACGAGCAGTACTTC.

This clonotype appeared a few times. V usage is TRBV24-1 and J usage is TRBJ2-1; 12 bases agree with TRBD2. The CDR3 covers 17 residues. Germline V gene data show CDR1 as KGHDR and CDR2 as SFDVKD. Trimming removed 4 bases from V and 4 bases from J; junction bases left unmatched: 7. In DNA, the CDR3 is TGTGCCACCAGTGACTCTAGCGGGGGGGCCGGGTACAATGAGCAGTTCTTC. This codes for CATSDSSGGAGYNEQFF.

This chain links TRBV11-2 with TRBJ2-4; no reliable D call. Germline values: CDR1 SGHAT, CDR2 FQNNGV. The V gene lost 6 bases and the J gene lost 6 bases, with 15 bases spanning the gap. The CDR3 is 14 amino acids. The chain's CDR3 is CASSLTVFGNIQYF. The DNA for the CDR3 is TGTGCCAGCAGTTTAACGGTTTTCGGAAACATTCAGTACTTC.

J is TRBJ2-3 and V is TRBV5-5; 10 nucleotides agree with TRBD2. This CDR3 contains 18 residues. Germline CDR1 SGHKS, CDR2 YYEKEE (reference sequence). The V gene end was trimmed by 0 bases and the J gene end by 4 bases; junction bases not matched to a gene: 11. CDR3 region: CASSLVFWSGRVPDTQYF. The CDR3 bases are TGTGCCAGCAGCTTGGTGTTCTGGAGCGGGAGGGTCCCAGATACGCAGTATTTT.

This clonotype was observed a few times. This chain uses TRBV18 with TRBJ1-2; D is perhaps TRBD1 (5 bases). Trimming removed 2 bases at V and 0 bases at J, with 13 bases between. This CDR3 spans 16 amino acids. In germline, CDR1 is KGHSH, CDR2 LQKENI. CDR3 residues: CASSPGSQGANYGYTF. The CDR3 coding sequence is TGTGCCAGCTCACCAGGTAGCCAGGGAGCTAACTATGGCTACACCTTC.

This chain joins TRBV28 and TRBJ2-4; 10 bases fit TRBD2. CDR1 and CDR2 from the germline V gene are MDHEN and SYDVKM. This CDR3 comprises 18 residues. Trimming cost V 4 bases and J 3 bases; bases outside gene matches: 12. The CDR3 DNA is TGTGCCAGCAGTTCCTGGCTAGCGGGAGCTGAGGGCAAAAACATTCAGTACTTC. This encodes CASSSWLAGAEGKNIQYF. The full variable domain, its missing parts supplied by reference TRBV28 and TRBJ2-4, is DVKVTQSSRYLVKRTGEKVFLECVQDMDHENMFWYRQDPGLGLRLIYFSYDVKMKEKGDIPEGYSVSREKKERFSLILESASTNQTSMYLCASSSWLAGAEGKNIQYFGAGTRLSVL.

The V and J genes are TRBV7-2 and TRBJ2-2, with 11 bases identical to TRBD2. The junction had 2 bases not matched to a gene; V was cut back by 1 base and J by 7 bases. The CDR3 is 15 residues long. Germline V gene sequence: CDR1 SGHTA, CDR2 FQGNSA. The CDR3 sequence: CASSLVTSGSGELFF. The CDR3, as DNA: TGTGCCAGCAGCTTAGTAACTAGCGGGAGCGGGGAGCTGTTTTTT.

The J gene is TRBJ1-1, the V gene TRBV25-1, with D possibly TRBD1 on 5 matching bases. CDR3 length: 15 amino acids. CDR1 and CDR2 from the germline V gene are MGHDK and SYGVNS. V lost 3 bases and J lost 0, with 11 bases in between. The CDR3, as DNA: TGTGCCAGCAGTGAGGCAGGGTATATGAACACTGAAGCTTTCTTT. Translation gives CASSEAGYMNTEAFF. The whole variable domain, remainder taken from reference TRBV25-1 and TRBJ1-1, is EADIYQTPRYLVIGTGKKITLECSQTMGHDKMYWYQQDPGMELHLIHYSYGVNSTEKGDLSSESTVSRIRTEHFPLTLESARPSHTSQYLCASSEAGYMNTEAFFGQGTRLTVV.

This clonotype came up a few times. The chain joins TRBV28 to TRBJ2-3, with D possibly TRBD2 on 5 matching bases. The CDR3 extends over 15 amino acids. The germline V gene has CDR1 MDHEN and CDR2 SYDVKM. Trimming pared 5 bases from V and 2 bases from J, leaving 14 bases between. CDR3 DNA sequence: TGTGCCAGCAGTCCCCGACTACCGGACACAGATACGCAGTATTTT. As protein: CASSPRLPDTDTQYF. The whole variable domain, filled in from reference TRBV28 and TRBJ2-3, reads DVKVTQSSRYLVKRTGEKVFLECVQDMDHENMFWYRQDPGLGLRLIYFSYDVKMKEKGDIPEGYSVSREKKERFSLILESASTNQTSMYLCASSPRLPDTDTQYFGPGTRLTVL.

The CDR3 nucleotides read TGCGCCAGCAGCCAAGGTCCGGGGAACACTGAAGCTTTCTTT. Protein product: CASSQGPGNTEAFF. J is TRBJ1-1 and V is TRBV4-1; D is uncertain. From germline, CDR1 is MGHRA and CDR2 YSYEKL. The germline V and J ends were trimmed by 1 base and 1 base, with 7 bases remaining between them. The CDR3 extends over 14 amino acids.

Only one count was recorded for this clonotype. CDR3 loop: CSASLTRGDTYNEQFF. CDR3 in DNA: TGCAGTGCTAGCCTAACTCGGGGGGACACCTACAATGAGCAGTTCTTC. The V gene is TRBV20-1, the J gene TRBJ2-1; TRBD2 might be the D (7 bases). Germline loops: CDR1 DFQATT, CDR2 SNEGSKA (reference sequence). V lost 3 bases and J lost 2, with 17 bases in between. CDR3 length: 16 residues.

This sequence joins TRBV20-1 and TRBJ2-5; D is uncertain. The J call is doubtful: the DNA matches TRBJ2-7 better. This CDR3 region has 13 residues. CDR1 and CDR2 (germline): DFQATT, SNEGSKA (reference sequence). The CDR3 coding sequence is TGCAGTGCTAGGGTGACTCCTCGCTACGAGCAGTACTTC. Its translation is CSARVTPRYEQYF.

The chain joins TRBV5-4 to TRBJ1-2; D remains ambiguous. The CDR3 covers 14 residues. Germline-derived CDR1 and CDR2 are SGHNT and YYREEE (reference sequence). Trimming shortened V by 3 bases and J by 4 bases, and 13 bases separated the two germline ends. CDR3 nucleotide sequence: TGTGCCAGCAGCTGGAGGGATTACGGCTATGGCTACACCTTC. Translation: CASSWRDYGYGYTF.

There are a few counts of this clonotype. CDR3 DNA: TGCAGTGCTGCCCCCGGGGGGACTAACTATGGCTACACCTTC. Its translation: CSAAPGGTNYGYTF. The chain has TRBV20-1 and TRBJ1-2, with D tentatively TRBD1 (5 bases). Between the trimmed V and J ends, which lost 5 bases and 0 bases, there was a span of 13 bases. The CDR3 totals 14 residues. The V gene's germline CDR1 is DFQATT and CDR2 SNEGSKA (reference sequence).